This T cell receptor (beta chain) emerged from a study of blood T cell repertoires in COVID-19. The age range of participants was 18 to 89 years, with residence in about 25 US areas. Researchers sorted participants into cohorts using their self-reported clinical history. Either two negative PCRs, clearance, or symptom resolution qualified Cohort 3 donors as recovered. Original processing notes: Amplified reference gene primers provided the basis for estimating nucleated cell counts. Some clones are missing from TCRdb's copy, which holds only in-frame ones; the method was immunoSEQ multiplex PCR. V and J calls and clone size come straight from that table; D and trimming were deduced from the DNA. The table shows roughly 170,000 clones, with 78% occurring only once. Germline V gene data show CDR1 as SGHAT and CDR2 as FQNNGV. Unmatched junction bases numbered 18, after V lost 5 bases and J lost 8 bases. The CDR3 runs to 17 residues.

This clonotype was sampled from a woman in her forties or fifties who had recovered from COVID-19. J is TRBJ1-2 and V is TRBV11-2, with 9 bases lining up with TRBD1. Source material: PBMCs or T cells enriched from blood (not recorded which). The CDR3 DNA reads TGTGCCAGCAGCCTGGCCGGGACAGGGAACCCCCGGAGCGGCTACACCTTC. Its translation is CASSLAGTGNPRSGYTF.